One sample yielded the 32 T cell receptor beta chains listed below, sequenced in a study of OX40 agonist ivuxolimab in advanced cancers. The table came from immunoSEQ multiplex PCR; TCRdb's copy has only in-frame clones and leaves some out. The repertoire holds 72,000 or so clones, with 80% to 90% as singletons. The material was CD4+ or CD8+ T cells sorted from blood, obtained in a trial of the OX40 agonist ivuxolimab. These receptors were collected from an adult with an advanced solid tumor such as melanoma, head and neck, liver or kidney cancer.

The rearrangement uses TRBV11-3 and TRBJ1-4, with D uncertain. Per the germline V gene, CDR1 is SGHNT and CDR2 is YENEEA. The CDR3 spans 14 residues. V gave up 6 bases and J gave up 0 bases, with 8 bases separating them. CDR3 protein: CASSRGATNEKLFF. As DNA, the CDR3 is TGTGCCAGCAGTCGGGGTGCAACTAATGAAAAACTGTTTTTT.

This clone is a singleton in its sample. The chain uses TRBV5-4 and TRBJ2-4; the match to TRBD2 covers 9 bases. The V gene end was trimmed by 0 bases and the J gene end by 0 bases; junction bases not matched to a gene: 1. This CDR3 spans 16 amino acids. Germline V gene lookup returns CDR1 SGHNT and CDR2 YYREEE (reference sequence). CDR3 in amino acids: CASSLELAGAKNIQYF. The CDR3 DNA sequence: TGTGCCAGCAGCTTGGAACTAGCGGGAGCCAAAAACATTCAGTACTTC.

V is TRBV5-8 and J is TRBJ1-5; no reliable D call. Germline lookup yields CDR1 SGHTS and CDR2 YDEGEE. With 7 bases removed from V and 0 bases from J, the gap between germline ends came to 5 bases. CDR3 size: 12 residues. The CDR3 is CASGFSNQPQHF. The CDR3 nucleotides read TGTGCCAGCGGGTTTAGCAATCAGCCCCAGCATTTT.

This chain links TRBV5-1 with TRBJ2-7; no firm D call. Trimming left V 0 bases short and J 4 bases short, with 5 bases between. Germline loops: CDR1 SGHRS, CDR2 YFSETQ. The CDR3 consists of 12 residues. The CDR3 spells CASSLDGYEQYF. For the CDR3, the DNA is TGCGCCAGCAGCTTGGACGGGTACGAGCAGTACTTC.

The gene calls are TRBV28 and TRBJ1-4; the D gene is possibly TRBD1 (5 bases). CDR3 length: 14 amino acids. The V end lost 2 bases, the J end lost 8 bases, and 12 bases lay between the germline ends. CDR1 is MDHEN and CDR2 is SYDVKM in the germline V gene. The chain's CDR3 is CASSLGGREEKLFF. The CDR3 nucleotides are TGTGCCAGCAGTTTAGGGGGTCGGGAGGAAAAACTGTTTTTT.

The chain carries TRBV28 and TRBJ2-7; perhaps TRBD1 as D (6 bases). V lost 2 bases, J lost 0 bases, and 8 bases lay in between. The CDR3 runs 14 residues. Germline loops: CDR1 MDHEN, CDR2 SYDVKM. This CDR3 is CASSLGGSSYEQYF. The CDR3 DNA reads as TGTGCCAGCAGTTTAGGGGGCAGCTCCTACGAGCAGTACTTC.

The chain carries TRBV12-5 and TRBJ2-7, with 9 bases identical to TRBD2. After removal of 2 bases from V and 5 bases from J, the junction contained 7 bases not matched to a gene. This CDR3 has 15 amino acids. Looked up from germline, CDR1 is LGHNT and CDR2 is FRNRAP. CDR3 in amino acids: CASGLPSGRLHEQYF. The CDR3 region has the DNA TGTGCTAGTGGTTTGCCCAGCGGGAGGCTCCACGAGCAGTACTTC.

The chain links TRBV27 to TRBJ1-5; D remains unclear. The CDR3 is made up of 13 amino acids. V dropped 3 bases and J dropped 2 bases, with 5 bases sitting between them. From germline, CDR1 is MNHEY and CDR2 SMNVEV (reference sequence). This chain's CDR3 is CASSLKGNQPQHF. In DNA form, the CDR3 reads TGTGCCAGCAGTTTGAAAGGCAATCAGCCCCAGCATTTT.

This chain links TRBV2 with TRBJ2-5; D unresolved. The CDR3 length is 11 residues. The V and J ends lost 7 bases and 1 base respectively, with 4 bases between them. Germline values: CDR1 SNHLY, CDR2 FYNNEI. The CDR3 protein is CASTFQETQYF. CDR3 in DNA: TGTGCCAGCACTTTCCAAGAGACCCAGTACTTC.

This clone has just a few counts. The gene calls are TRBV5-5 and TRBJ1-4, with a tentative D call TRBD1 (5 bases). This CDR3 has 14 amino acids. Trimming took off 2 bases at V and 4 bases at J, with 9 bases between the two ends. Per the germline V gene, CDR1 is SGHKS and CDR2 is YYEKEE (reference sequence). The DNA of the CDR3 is TGTGCCAGCAGCTTACGGGGGTTTAATGAAAAACTGTTTTTT. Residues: CASSLRGFNEKLFF.

The DNA of the CDR3 is TGCAGCGTAGGGGACTATTTCCATGAGCAGTTCTTC. Translating it yields CSVGDYFHEQFF. The V call is TRBV29-1, the J call TRBJ2-1; TRBD2 matches at 7 bases. Germline V gene data show CDR1 as SQVTM and CDR2 as ANQGSEA. V was pared by 6 bases and J by 8 bases, with 7 bases of the junction left unmatched. The CDR3 contains 12 residues.

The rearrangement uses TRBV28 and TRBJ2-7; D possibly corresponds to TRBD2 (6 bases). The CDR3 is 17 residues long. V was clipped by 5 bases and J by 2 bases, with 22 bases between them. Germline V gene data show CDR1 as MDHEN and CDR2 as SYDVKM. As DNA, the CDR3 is TGTGCCAGCAGTCCCCTAGTAGTCGGAGGGAGACCCTACGAGCAGTACTTC. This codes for CASSPLVVGGRPYEQYF.

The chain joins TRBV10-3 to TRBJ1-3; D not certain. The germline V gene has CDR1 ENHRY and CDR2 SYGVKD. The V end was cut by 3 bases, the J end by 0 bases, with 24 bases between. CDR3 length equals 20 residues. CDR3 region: CAISDPSQIRQASSGNTIYF. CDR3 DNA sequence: TGTGCCATCAGTGACCCCTCCCAAATCCGGCAGGCGAGCTCTGGAAACACCATATATTTT.

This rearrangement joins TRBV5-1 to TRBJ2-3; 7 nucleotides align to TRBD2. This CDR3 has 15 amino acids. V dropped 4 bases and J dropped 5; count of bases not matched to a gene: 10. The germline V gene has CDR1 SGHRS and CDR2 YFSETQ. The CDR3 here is CASSPSTSAVDTQYF. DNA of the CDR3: TGCGCCAGCAGCCCAAGCACTAGCGCGGTAGATACGCAGTATTTT.

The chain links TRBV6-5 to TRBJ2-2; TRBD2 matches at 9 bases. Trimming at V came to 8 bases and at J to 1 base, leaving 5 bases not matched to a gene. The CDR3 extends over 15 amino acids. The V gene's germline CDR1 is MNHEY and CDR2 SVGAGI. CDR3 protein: CASHSAGGNTGELFF. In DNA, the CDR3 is TGTGCCAGCCACTCAGCGGGAGGGAACACCGGGGAGCTGTTTTTT.

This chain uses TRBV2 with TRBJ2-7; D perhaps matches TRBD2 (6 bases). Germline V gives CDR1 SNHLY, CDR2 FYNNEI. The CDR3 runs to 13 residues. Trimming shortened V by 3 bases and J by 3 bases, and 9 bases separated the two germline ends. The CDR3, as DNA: TGTGCCAGCAGTGAGACGGGGGTCTACGAGCAGTACTTC. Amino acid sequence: CASSETGVYEQYF.

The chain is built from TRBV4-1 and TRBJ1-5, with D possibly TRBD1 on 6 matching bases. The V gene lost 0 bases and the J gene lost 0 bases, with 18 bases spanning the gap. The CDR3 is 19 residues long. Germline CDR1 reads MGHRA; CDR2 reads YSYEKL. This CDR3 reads CASSQDPGTSTPSNQPQHF. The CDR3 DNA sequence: TGCGCCAGCAGCCAAGACCCCGGGACAAGTACACCTAGCAATCAGCCCCAGCATTTT.

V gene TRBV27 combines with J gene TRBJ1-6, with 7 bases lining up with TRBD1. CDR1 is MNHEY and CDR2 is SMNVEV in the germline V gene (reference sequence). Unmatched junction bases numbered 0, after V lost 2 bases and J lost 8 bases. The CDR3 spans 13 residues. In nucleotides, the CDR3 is TGTGCCAGCAGTTTAACAGGGGATTCACCCCTCCACTTT. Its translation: CASSLTGDSPLHF.

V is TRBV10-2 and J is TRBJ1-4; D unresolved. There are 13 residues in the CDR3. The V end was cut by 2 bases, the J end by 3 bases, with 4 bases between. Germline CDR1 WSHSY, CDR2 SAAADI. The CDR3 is CASSEGANEKLFF. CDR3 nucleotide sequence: TGCGCCAGCAGTGAGGGGGCTAATGAAAAACTGTTTTTT.

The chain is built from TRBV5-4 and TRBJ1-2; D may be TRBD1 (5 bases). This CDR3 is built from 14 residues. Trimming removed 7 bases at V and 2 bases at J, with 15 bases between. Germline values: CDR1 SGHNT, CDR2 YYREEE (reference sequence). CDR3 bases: TGTGCCAGCGCCGCTGGCGGGGGGAACTATGGCTACACCTTC. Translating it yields CASAAGGGNYGYTF.

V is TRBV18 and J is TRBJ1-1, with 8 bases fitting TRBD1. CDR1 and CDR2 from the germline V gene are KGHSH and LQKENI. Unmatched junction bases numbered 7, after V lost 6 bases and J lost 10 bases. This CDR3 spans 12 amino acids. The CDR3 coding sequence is TGTGCCAGCTCCACGGACAGGGTTACAGCTTTCTTT. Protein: CASSTDRVTAFF.

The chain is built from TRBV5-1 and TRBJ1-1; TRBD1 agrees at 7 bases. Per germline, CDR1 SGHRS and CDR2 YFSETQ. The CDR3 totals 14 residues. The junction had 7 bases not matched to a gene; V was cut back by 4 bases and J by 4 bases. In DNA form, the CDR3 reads TGCGCCAGCAGCCCAGGGGGGTCCGGCACTGAAGCTTTCTTT. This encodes CASSPGGSGTEAFF.

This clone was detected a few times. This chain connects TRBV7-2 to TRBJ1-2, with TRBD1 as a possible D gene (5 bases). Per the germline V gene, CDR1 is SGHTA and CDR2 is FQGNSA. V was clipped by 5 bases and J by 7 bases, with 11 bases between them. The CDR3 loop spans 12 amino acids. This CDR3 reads CASSGFGGGYTF. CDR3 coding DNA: TGTGCCAGCAGCGGCTTCGGGGGTGGCTACACCTTC.

The CDR3 DNA reads TGTGCCAGCAGCTCCGTAGCGGGAGTCGAAAACATTCAGTACTTC. It codes for CASSSVAGVENIQYF. J is TRBJ2-4 and V is TRBV27; 9 nucleotides align to TRBD2. Looked up from germline, CDR1 is MNHEY and CDR2 is SMNVEV (reference sequence). The CDR3 runs 15 residues. V shed 6 bases, J shed 5 bases, and the junction held 8 bases outside the gene matches.

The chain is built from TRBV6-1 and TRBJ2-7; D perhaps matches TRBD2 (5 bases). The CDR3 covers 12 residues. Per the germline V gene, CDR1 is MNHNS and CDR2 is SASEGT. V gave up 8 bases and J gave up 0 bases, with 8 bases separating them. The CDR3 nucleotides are TGTGCCAGCGGCCGGGACTCCTACGAGCAGTACTTC. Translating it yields CASGRDSYEQYF.

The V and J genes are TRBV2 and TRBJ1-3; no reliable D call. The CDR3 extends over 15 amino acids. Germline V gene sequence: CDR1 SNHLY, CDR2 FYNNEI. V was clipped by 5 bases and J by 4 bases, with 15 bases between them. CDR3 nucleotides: TGTGCCAGCAGTTGGGTCTCAAAGGGAGGAAACACCATATATTTT. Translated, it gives CASSWVSKGGNTIYF.

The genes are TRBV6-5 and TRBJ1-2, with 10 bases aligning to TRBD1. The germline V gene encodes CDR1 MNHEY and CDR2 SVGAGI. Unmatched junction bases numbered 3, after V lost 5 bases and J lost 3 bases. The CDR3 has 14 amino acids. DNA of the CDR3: TGTGCCAGCAGTCCGACAGGGGGCGACTATGGCTACACCTTC. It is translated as CASSPTGGDYGYTF.

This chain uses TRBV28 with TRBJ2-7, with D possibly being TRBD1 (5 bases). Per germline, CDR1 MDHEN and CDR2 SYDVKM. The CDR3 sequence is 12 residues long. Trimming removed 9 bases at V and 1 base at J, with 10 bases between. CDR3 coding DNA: TGTGCCAGTGGGGCAGTTTCCTACGAGCAGTACTTC. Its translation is CASGAVSYEQYF.

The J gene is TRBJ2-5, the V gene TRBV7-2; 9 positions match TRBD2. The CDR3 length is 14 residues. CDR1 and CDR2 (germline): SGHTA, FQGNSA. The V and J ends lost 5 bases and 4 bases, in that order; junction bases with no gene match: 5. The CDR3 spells CASSPRTSVETQYF. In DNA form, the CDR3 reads TGTGCCAGCAGCCCCCGGACTAGCGTAGAGACCCAGTACTTC. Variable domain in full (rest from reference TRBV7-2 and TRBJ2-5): GAGVSQSPSNKVTEKGKDVELRCDPISGHTALYWYRQSLGQGLEFLIYFQGNSAPDKSGLPSDRFSAERTGGSVSTLTIQRTQQEDSAVYLCASSPRTSVETQYFGPGTRLLVL.

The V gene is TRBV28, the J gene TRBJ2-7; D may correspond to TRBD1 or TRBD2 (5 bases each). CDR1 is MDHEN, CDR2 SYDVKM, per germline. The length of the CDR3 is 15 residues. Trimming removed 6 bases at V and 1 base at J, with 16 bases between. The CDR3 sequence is CASSRGESGSYEQYF. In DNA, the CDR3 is TGTGCCAGCAGCCGAGGGGAAAGCGGTTCCTACGAGCAGTACTTC.

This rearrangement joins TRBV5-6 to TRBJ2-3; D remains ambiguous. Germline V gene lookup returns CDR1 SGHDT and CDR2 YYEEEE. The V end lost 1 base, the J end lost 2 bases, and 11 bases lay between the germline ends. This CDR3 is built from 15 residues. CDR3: CASSLPRSSTDTQYF. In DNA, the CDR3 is TGTGCCAGCAGCTTGCCCCGGAGCTCCACAGATACGCAGTATTTT.

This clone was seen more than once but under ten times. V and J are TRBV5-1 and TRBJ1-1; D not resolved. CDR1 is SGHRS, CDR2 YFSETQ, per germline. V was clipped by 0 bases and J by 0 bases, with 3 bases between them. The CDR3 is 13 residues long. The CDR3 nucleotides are TGCGCCAGCAGCTTGGGAATGAACACTGAAGCTTTCTTT. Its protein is CASSLGMNTEAFF.